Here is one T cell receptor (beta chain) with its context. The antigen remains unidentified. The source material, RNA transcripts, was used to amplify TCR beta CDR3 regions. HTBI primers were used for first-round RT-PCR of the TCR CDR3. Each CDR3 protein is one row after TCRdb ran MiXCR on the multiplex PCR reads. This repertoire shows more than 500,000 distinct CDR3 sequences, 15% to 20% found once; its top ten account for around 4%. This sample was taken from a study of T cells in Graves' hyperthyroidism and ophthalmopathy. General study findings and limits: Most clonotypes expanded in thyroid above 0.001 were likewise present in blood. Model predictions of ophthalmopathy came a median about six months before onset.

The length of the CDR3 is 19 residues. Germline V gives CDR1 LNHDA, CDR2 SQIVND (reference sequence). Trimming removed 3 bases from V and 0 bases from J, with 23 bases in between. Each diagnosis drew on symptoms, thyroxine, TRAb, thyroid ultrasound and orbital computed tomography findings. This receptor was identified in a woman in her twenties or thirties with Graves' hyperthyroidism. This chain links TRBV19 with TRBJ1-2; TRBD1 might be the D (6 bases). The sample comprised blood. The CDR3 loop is CASSMVPIGGPRTNYGYTF. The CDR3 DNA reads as TGTGCCAGTAGTATGGTACCGATCGGGGGGCCTCGGACTAACTATGGCTACACCTTC. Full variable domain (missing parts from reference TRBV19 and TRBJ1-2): DGGITQSPKYLFRKEGQNVTLSCEQNLNHDAMYWYRQDPGQGLRLIYYSQIVNDFQKGDIAEGYSVSREKKESFPLTVTSAQKNPTAFYLCASSMVPIGGPRTNYGYTFGSGTRLTVV.